Below are 23 T cell receptor beta chains sequenced from a single sample in a study of T cells in Graves' hyperthyroidism and ophthalmopathy. Amplification targeted TCR beta CDR3 regions from RNA transcripts. TCR CDR3 underwent first-round RT-PCR with the HTBI primer set. TCRdb re-analysed the multiplex PCR reads in MiXCR, keeping a single row per CDR3 protein. Of about 570,000 distinct CDR3 sequences in the sample, around 46% were seen once. Sequenced sample: peripheral blood or thyroid tissue (not recorded which). The source is an adult woman with Graves' disease, either hyperthyroidism or ophthalmopathy (not recorded which).

This clonotype was seen many times. V and J are TRBV5-1 and TRBJ2-7; 8 nucleotides match TRBD1. The junction had 9 bases not matched to a gene; V was cut back by 4 bases and J by 3 bases. From germline, CDR1 is SGHRS and CDR2 YFSETQ. The CDR3 has 15 amino acids. The DNA for the CDR3 is TGCGCCAGCAGCCTAGACAGGGGAGAATACTACGAGCAGTACTTC. Translated: CASSLDRGEYYEQYF.

The chain couples TRBV19 to TRBJ2-6; TRBD2 aligns across 13 bases. Germline trimming cut 5 bases from V and 4 bases from J; bases unmatched to any gene: 14. The CDR3 contains 20 residues. Looked up from germline, CDR1 is LNHDA and CDR2 is SQIVND (reference sequence). CDR3 protein: CASSSFELAGGPSGANVLTF. In nucleotides, the CDR3 is TGTGCCAGTAGTTCGTTCGAACTAGCGGGAGGGCCCTCGGGGGCCAACGTCCTGACTTTC.

This clonotype was picked up one time. The genes are TRBV9 and TRBJ2-5; 9 bases agree with TRBD1. The V and J ends lost 0 bases and 5 bases, in that order; junction bases with no gene match: 2. Germline V CDR1 and CDR2: SGDLS, YYNGEE. This CDR3 comprises 14 residues. CDR3 in DNA: TGTGCCAGCAGCGTAGAGGGACAGGGCGAGACCCAGTACTTC. Translated: CASSVEGQGETQYF.

This clonotype appeared a few times. The chain is built from TRBV27 and TRBJ1-5; maybe TRBD1 (6 bases). V shed 4 bases and J shed 7 bases, with 11 bases lying between them. Germline V gene lookup returns CDR1 MNHEY and CDR2 SMNVEV (reference sequence). The CDR3 contains 13 residues. This CDR3 is CASSSTGIQPQHF. The DNA of the CDR3 is TGTGCCAGCAGTTCGACAGGTATCCAGCCCCAGCATTTT.

Ten or more counts support this clonotype. The V and J genes are TRBV2 and TRBJ1-2, with 8 bases aligning to TRBD1. Per the germline V gene, CDR1 is SNHLY and CDR2 is FYNNEI. Germline trimming cut 5 bases from V and 4 bases from J; bases unmatched to any gene: 9. This CDR3 spans 15 amino acids. DNA for the CDR3: TGTGCCAGCAGTACCGGACAGGGTGAGAGCTATGGCTACACCTTC. This encodes CASSTGQGESYGYTF.

The chain has TRBV11-1 and TRBJ1-2; maybe TRBD1 (6 bases). Germline V gene lookup returns CDR1 SGHAT and CDR2 FQDESV (reference sequence). Trimming cost V 5 bases and J 0 bases, with 22 bases left between them. The CDR3 has 18 residues. The chain's CDR3 is CASSPWTRGTPTNYGYTF. For the CDR3, the DNA is TGTGCCAGCAGCCCGTGGACTAGGGGGACCCCCACTAACTATGGCTACACCTTC.

This clonotype was seen many times. The chain combines TRBV9 with TRBJ2-2, with 7 bases that match TRBD1. Germline-derived CDR1 and CDR2 are SGDLS and YYNGEE. CDR3 length: 17 residues. Germline trimming cut 3 bases from V and 2 bases from J; bases unmatched to any gene: 10. The CDR3 sequence: CASSEIGGSLNTGELFF. As DNA, the CDR3 is TGTGCCAGCAGCGAAATAGGGGGCTCCCTAAACACCGGGGAGCTGTTTTTT.

This clonotype was seen many times. The gene calls are TRBV12-3 or TRBV12-4 and TRBJ1-1; D possibly corresponds to TRBD1 (6 bases). V shed 3 bases and J shed 12 bases, with 14 bases lying between them. This CDR3 has 12 amino acids. CDR3 region: CASSLGPGTSFF. CDR3 nucleotides: TGTGCCAGCAGTTTGGGCCCCGGGACATCTTTCTTT.

This chain uses TRBV20-1 with TRBJ2-2; 7 nucleotides align to TRBD2. The germline V gene encodes CDR1 DFQATT and CDR2 SNEGSKA (reference sequence). The junction had 3 bases not matched to a gene; V was cut back by 0 bases and J by 8 bases. The CDR3 is 13 residues long. Written as DNA, the CDR3 is TGCAGTGCTAGAGAGGGGGGGAGGGGGGAGCTGTTTTTT. Translated, it gives CSAREGGRGELFF.

CDR3 protein: CASSFDISYNSPLHF. DNA for the CDR3: TGTGCCAGCAGCTTCGACATCTCCTATAATTCACCCCTCCACTTT. V usage is TRBV11-2 and J usage is TRBJ1-6; no firm D call. V lost 3 bases and J lost 0, with 6 bases in between. The CDR3 is made up of 15 amino acids. Germline V CDR1 and CDR2: SGHAT, FQNNGV.

The rearrangement joins TRBV7-2 to TRBJ2-5; TRBD1 matches 7 bases. This CDR3 is built from 14 residues. The trim removed 5 bases at V and 7 bases at J, leaving 10 bases unmatched. CDR1 is SGHTA, CDR2 FQGNSA, per germline. This chain's CDR3 is CASSLRGGAWTQYF. The DNA of the CDR3 is TGTGCCAGCAGCCTTCGAGGGGGCGCATGGACCCAGTACTTC.

This rearrangement joins TRBV29-1 to TRBJ2-7; no definite D call. The CDR3 contains 11 residues. The V end was cut by 8 bases, the J end by 1 base, with 9 bases between. In germline, CDR1 is SQVTM, CDR2 ANQGSEA. The CDR3 bases are TGCAGCTTACAGAAATCCTACGAGCAGTACTTC. This codes for CSLQKSYEQYF.

J is TRBJ2-3 and V is TRBV7-9; TRBD2 matches 10 bases. Germline V gives CDR1 SEHNR, CDR2 FQNEAQ (reference sequence). CDR3 length: 16 amino acids. Trimming cost V 4 bases and J 2 bases; bases outside gene matches: 6. CDR3 region: CASSSGLAENTDTQYF. CDR3 bases: TGTGCCAGCAGCTCAGGACTAGCGGAGAACACAGATACGCAGTATTTT.

The chain combines TRBV25-1 with TRBJ1-1; D uncertain. V lost 6 bases and J 6 bases, leaving 14 bases between the germline ends. The CDR3 totals 13 residues. Germline CDR1 reads MGHDK; CDR2 reads SYGVNS. CDR3 sequence reads: CASRRERGAEAFF. In DNA, the CDR3 is TGTGCCAGCAGGAGGGAGAGAGGCGCTGAAGCTTTCTTT.

This clonotype was seen repeatedly, ten times or more. V is TRBV20-1 and J is TRBJ2-5; D not certain. The CDR3 is made up of 11 amino acids. Deletions cut 0 bases from V and 5 bases from J, with 4 bases between. Germline loops: CDR1 DFQATT, CDR2 SNEGSKA (reference sequence). The CDR3 region is CSARETETQYF. The CDR3 bases are TGCAGTGCTAGAGAGACGGAGACCCAGTACTTC.

This clonotype was seen only a few times. The genes are TRBV28 and TRBJ1-6; 7 bases align to TRBD1. Trimming at V came to 3 bases and at J to 10 bases, leaving 9 bases not matched to a gene. CDR1 and CDR2 from the germline V gene are MDHEN and SYDVKM. The length of the CDR3 is 15 residues. The CDR3 coding sequence is TGTGCCAGCAGTTTTAGTGAGGGGGCGGCGTCACCCCTCCACTTT. It yields the protein CASSFSEGAASPLHF.

This sequence joins TRBV15 and TRBJ1-1; D may be TRBD1 (6 bases). The CDR3 covers 14 residues. Germline values: CDR1 LNHNV, CDR2 YYDKDF (reference sequence). V dropped 1 base and J dropped 5 bases, with 11 bases sitting between them. The CDR3 here is CATSRVRGGTEAFF. In DNA form, the CDR3 reads TGTGCCACCAGCAGAGTCAGGGGAGGAACTGAAGCTTTCTTT. The whole variable domain, filled in from reference TRBV15 and TRBJ1-1, reads DAMVIQNPRYQVTQFGKPVTLSCSQTLNHNVMYWYQQKSSQAPKLLFHYYDKDFNNEADTPDNFQSRRPNTSFCFLDIRSPGLGDTAMYLCATSRVRGGTEAFFGQGTRLTVV.

Concerning this clonotype itself: At one end the junction does not follow the germline gene, possibly because of a read error. This chain links TRBV19 with TRBJ1-2, with a tentative D call TRBD1 (5 bases). Germline CDR1 is LNHDA and CDR2 is SQIVND (reference sequence). The length of the CDR3 is 12 residues. This chain's CDR3 is CTSSKGSHGNTF. DNA for the CDR3: TGTACCAGTAGTAAGGGGAGCCATGGAAACACCTTC.

Concerning this clonotype: One end of the junction does not line up with germline, which may come from a read error. J is TRBJ1-2 and V is TRBV2; 9 positions match TRBD1. CDR1 is SNHLY and CDR2 is FYNNEI in the germline V gene. CDR3 length: 15 amino acids. The CDR3 bases are TGTGCCAGCAGGGAAGAACAGGGGGCACCCTATGGCTACACCTTC. The encoded protein is CASREEQGAPYGYTF.

This clonotype was seen a handful of times. This CDR3 is CSVEVSVYEQYF. In DNA, the CDR3 is TGCAGCGTTGAAGTGTCAGTCTACGAGCAGTACTTC. The chain has TRBV29-1 and TRBJ2-7; D gene uncertain. V lost 1 base, J lost 3 bases, and 7 bases lay in between. Germline loops: CDR1 SQVTM, CDR2 ANQGSEA. The CDR3 length is 12 residues.

The genes are TRBV10-3 and TRBJ2-5, with TRBD1 matching 10 bases. In germline, CDR1 is ENHRY, CDR2 SYGVKD. The V and J ends lost 4 bases and 5 bases, in that order; junction bases with no gene match: 13. This CDR3 has 17 residues. The CDR3 loop is CAISGRPGQGMMETQYF. For the CDR3, the DNA is TGTGCCATCAGTGGCCGACCGGGACAGGGGATGATGGAGACCCAGTACTTC.

This clonotype has a count of ten or more. This chain uses TRBV11-2 with TRBJ1-6; no reliable D call. Between the trimmed V and J ends, which lost 8 bases and 6 bases, there was a span of 14 bases. The CDR3 totals 14 residues. Germline V gives CDR1 SGHAT, CDR2 FQNNGV. The CDR3 region has the DNA TGTGCCAGCCTTCAAACGGGAAGTAATTCACCCCTCCACTTT. Translating it yields CASLQTGSNSPLHF.

This chain connects TRBV24-1 to TRBJ2-1; D unresolved. The V end lost 6 bases, the J end lost 5 bases, and 7 bases lay between the germline ends. This CDR3 is built from 12 residues. Germline V CDR1 and CDR2: KGHDR, SFDVKD. The CDR3 loop is CATSYRNNEQFF. Here the CDR3 DNA reads TGTGCCACCAGTTACCGAAACAATGAGCAGTTCTTC.